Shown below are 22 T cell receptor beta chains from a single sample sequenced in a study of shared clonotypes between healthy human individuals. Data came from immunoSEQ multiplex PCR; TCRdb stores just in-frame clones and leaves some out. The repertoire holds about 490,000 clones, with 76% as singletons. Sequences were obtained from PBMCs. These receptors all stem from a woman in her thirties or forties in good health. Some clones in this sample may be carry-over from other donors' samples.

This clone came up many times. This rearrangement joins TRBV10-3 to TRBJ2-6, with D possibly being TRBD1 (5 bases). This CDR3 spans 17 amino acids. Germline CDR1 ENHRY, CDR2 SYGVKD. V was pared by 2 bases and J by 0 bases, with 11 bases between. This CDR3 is CAISEVGVTSGANVLTF. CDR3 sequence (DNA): TGTGCCATCAGTGAGGTAGGGGTCACCTCTGGGGCCAACGTCCTGACTTTC.

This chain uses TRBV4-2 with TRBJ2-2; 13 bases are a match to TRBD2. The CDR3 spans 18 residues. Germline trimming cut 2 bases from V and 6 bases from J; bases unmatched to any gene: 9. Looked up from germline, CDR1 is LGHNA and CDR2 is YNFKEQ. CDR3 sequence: CASSQFFVGLAGSGELFF. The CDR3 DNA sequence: TGTGCCAGCAGCCAATTCTTCGTGGGACTAGCGGGATCCGGGGAGCTGTTTTTT.

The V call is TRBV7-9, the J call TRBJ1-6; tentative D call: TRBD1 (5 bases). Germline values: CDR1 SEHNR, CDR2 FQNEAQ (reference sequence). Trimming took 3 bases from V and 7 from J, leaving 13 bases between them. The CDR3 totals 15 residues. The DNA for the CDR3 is TGTGCCAGCAGCTTTCGGGGCGCGGGGAATTCACCCCTCCACTTT. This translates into CASSFRGAGNSPLHF.

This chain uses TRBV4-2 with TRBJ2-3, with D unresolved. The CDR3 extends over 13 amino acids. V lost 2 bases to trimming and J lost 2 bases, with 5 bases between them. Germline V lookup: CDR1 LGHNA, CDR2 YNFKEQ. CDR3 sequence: CASSQPTTDTQYF. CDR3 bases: TGTGCCAGCAGCCAACCAACCACAGATACGCAGTATTTT.

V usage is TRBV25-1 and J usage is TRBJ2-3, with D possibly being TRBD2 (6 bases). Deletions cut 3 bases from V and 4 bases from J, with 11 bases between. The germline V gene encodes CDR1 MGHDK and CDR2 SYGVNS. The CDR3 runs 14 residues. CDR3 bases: TGTGCCAGCAGTGATCCCGGGGGACCAGATACGCAGTATTTT. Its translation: CASSDPGGPDTQYF.

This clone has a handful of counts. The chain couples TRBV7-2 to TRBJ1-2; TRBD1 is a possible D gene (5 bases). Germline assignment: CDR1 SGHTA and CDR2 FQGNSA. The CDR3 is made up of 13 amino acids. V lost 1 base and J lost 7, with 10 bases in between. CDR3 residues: CASSLVEDIGYTF. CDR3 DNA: TGTGCCAGCAGCTTAGTGGAGGACATTGGCTACACCTTC.

The CDR3 loop is CASSPGFQETIAKNIQYF. The CDR3, as DNA: TGTGCCAGCAGCCCAGGATTCCAGGAGACTATAGCCAAAAACATTCAGTACTTC. V gene TRBV7-2 combines with J gene TRBJ2-4; weak D call: TRBD2 (5 bases). The CDR3 is 18 amino acids. V lost 5 bases, J lost 0 bases, and 20 bases lay in between. CDR1 SGHTA and CDR2 FQGNSA come from the germline V gene.

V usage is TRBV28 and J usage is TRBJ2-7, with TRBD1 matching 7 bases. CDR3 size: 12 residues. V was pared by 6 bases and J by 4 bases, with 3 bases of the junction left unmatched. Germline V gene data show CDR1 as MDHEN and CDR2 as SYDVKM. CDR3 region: CASSTTGYEQYF. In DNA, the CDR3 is TGTGCCAGCAGCACGACAGGGTACGAGCAGTACTTC.

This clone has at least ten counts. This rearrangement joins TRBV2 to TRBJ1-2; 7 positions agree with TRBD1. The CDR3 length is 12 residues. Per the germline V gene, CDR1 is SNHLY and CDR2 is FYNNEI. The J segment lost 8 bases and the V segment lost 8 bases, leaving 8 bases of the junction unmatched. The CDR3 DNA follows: TGTGCCAGCCCCCGGGACAGAGGAGGCTACACCTTC. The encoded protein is CASPRDRGGYTF.

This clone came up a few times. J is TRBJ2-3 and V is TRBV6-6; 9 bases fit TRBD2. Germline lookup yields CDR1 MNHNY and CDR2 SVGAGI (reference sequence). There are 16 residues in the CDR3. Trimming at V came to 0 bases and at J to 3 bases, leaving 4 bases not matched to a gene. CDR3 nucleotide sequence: TGTGCCAGCAGTTACTCAATAGCGGGGGTGACAGATACGCAGTATTTT. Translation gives CASSYSIAGVTDTQYF.

This CDR3 is CAISGPHNYGYTF. CDR3 in DNA: TGTGCCATCTCAGGGCCGCATAACTATGGCTACACCTTC. The chain carries TRBV28 and TRBJ1-2; tentatively, D is TRBD1 (5 bases). The CDR3 loop spans 13 amino acids. From germline, CDR1 is MDHEN and CDR2 SYDVKM. Trimming left V 10 bases short and J 1 base short, with 13 bases between.

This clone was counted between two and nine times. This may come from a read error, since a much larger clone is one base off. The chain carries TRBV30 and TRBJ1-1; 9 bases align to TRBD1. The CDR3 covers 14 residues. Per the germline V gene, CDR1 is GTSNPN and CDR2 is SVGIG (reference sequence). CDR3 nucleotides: TGTGCCTGGAACACCGGGACAGGGAATACTGAAGCTTCCTTT. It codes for CAWNTGTGNTEASF. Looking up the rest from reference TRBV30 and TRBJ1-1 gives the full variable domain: SQTIHQWPATLVQPVGSPLSLECTVEGTSNPNLYWYRQAAGRGLQLLFYSVGIGQISSEVPQNLSASRPQDRQFILSSKKLLLSDSGFYLCAWNTGTGNTEASFGQGTRLTVV.

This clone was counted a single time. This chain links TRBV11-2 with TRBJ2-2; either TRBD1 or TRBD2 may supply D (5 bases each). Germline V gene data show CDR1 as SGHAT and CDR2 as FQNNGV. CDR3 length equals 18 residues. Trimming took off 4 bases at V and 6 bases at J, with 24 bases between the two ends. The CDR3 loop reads CASSSTSGTARVAGELFF. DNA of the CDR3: TGTGCCAGCAGCTCCACCTCCGGGACCGCGAGGGTGGCCGGGGAGCTGTTTTTT.

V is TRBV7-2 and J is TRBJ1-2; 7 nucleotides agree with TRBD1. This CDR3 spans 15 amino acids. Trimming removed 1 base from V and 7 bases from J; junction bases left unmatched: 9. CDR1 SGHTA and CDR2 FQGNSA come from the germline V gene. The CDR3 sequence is CASSLGVQGSCGYTF. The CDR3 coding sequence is TGTGCCAGCAGCTTAGGCGTACAGGGGAGCTGTGGCTACACCTTC. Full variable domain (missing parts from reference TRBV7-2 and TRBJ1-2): GAGVSQSPSNKVTEKGKDVELRCDPISGHTALYWYRQSLGQGLEFLIYFQGNSAPDKSGLPSDRFSAERTGGSVSTLTIQRTQQEDSAVYLCASSLGVQGSCGYTFGSGTRLTVV.

The CDR3 region has the DNA TGTGCCAGTAGTATATGGCTCAGAGATAGCAATCAGCCCCAGCATTTT. Amino acid sequence: CASSIWLRDSNQPQHF. The V gene is TRBV19, the J gene TRBJ1-5; D is unclear. The CDR3 is 16 amino acids. Germline lookup yields CDR1 LNHDA and CDR2 SQIVND (reference sequence). The V end lost 2 bases, the J end lost 0 bases, and 11 bases lay between the germline ends.

The CDR3 loop is CASSPAGSSYEQYF. In nucleotides, the CDR3 is TGTGCCAGCTCACCAGCAGGGAGCTCCTACGAGCAGTACTTC. The chain couples TRBV18 to TRBJ2-7; D is perhaps TRBD1 or TRBD2 (5 bases each). The germline gives CDR1 KGHSH, CDR2 LQKENI. The CDR3 runs to 14 residues. V was shortened by 2 bases and J by 0 bases, with 8 bases between the two germline ends.

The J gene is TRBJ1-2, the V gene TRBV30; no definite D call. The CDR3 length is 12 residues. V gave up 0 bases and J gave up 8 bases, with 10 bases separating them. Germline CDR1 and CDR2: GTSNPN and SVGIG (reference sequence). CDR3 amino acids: CAWSVVGKGYTF. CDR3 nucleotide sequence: TGTGCCTGGAGTGTAGTTGGGAAAGGCTACACCTTC.

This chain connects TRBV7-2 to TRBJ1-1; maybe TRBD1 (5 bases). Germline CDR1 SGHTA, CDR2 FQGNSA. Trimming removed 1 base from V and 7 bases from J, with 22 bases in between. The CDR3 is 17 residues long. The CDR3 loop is CASSLVFPRRARVEAFF. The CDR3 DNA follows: TGTGCCAGCAGCTTAGTTTTTCCGCGCAGGGCTCGGGTTGAAGCTTTCTTT.

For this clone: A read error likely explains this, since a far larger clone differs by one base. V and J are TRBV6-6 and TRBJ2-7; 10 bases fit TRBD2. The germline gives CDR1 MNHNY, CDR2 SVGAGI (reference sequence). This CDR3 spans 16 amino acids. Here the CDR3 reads CASSYTASGSSYEQHF. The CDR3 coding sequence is TGTGCCAGCAGTTACACGGCTAGCGGGAGCTCCTACGAGCAGCACTTC.

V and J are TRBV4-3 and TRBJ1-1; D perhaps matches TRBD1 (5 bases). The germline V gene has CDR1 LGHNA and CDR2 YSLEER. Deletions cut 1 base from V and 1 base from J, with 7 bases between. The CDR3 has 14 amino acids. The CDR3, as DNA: TGCGCCAGCAGCCAAGTAACAGGGAACACTGAAGCTTTCTTT. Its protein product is CASSQVTGNTEAFF.

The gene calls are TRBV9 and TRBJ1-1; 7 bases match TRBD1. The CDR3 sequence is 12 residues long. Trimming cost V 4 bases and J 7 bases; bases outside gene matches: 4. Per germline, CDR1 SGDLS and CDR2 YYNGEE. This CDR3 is CASSLRTGEAFF. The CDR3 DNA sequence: TGTGCCAGCAGCCTAAGGACAGGTGAAGCTTTCTTT. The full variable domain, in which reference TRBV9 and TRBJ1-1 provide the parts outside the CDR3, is DSGVTQTPKHLITATGQRVTLRCSPRSGDLSVYWYQQSLDQGLQFLIQYYNGEERAKGNILERFSAQQFPDLHSELNLSSLELGDSALYFCASSLRTGEAFFGQGTRLTVV.

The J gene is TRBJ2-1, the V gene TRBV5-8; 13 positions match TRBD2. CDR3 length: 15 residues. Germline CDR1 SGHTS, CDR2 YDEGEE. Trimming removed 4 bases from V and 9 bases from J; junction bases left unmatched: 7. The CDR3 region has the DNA TGTGCCAGCAGCCAAGGACTAGCGGGAGTTGCTGAGCAGTTCTTC. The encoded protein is CASSQGLAGVAEQFF.